The rows below give T cell receptor beta chains drawn from one sample of a study of human T cells and chemical hapten exposure. TCRdb reprocessed the RACE reads with MiXCR, giving one entry per CDR3 protein. Here the sample spans tens of thousands of distinct CDR3 sequences, over 9% being singletons. The sample consisted of whole blood, taken in connection with sensitization to the hapten diphenylcyclopropenone (DPC). Source of these receptors: a man aged 50 or older with alopecia areata. Some clones in this sample may be carry-over from other donors' samples. CDR3s include the opening cysteine and the closing phenylalanine or tryptophan. Fields, in order: clone size, V gene, J gene, CDR3 protein. Clone sizes are given selectively: once, few, many, or a class where the clone is expanded.

.	TRBV27	TRBJ2-4	CASSLDRENIQYF
many	TRBV18	TRBJ2-5	CASGLIQETQYF
.	TRBV7-2	TRBJ1-5	CASSLVQDIGQPQHF
many	TRBV18	TRBJ2-7	CASSPLAGVLNEQYF
.	TRBV10-3	TRBJ2-7	CAIRPGLAGVNEQYF
medium-sized	TRBV5-1	TRBJ2-3	CASSLVGRVGTDTQYF
.	TRBV29-1	TRBJ2-5	CSVEESMETQYF
few	TRBV19	TRBJ1-6	CASSRPGPRYNSPLHF
.	TRBV7-3	TRBJ2-3	CASSPNTDTQYF
many	TRBV10-3	TRBJ2-5	CATGPPETQYF
few	TRBV28	TRBJ2-7	CASRIHYEQYF